This T cell receptor beta chain was captured in a study of CD8 T cells in Susac syndrome. There are 13 residues in the CDR3. V lost 5 bases to trimming and J lost 8 bases; unmatched junction nucleotides: 6. The authors reverse transcribed roughly 0.5 to 1 ug RNA with random hexamers. TCRdb independently ran MiXCR on the immunoSEQ multiplex PCR reads; one entry per CDR3 protein. The sample holds 200,000 to 250,000 distinct CDR3 sequences, approximately 94% seen once. TEMRA cells were enriched by FACS, and CD4+ and CD8+ T cells were negatively isolated. Sequencing used CD4+ T cells from PBMCs. This chain joins TRBV12-3 or TRBV12-4 and TRBJ1-2; 9 nucleotides line up with TRBD1. The source of this sequence is a human donor with Susac syndrome. The CDR3 here is CASSTHRGQGYTF. The CDR3 region has the DNA TGTGCCAGCAGTACCCACAGGGGGCAGGGCTACACCTTC.